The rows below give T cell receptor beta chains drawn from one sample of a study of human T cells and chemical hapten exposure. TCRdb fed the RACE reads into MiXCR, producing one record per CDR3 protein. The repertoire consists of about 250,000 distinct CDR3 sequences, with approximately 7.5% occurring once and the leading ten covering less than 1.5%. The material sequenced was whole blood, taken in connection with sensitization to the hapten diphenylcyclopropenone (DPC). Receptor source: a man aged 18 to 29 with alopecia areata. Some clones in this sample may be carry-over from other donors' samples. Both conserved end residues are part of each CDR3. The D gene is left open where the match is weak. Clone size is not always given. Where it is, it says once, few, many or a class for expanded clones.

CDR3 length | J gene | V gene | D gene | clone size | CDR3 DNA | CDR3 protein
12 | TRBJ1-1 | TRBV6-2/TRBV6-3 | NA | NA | TGTGCCAGCGTGGGTGTCAACACTGAAGCTTTCTTT | CASVGVNTEAFF
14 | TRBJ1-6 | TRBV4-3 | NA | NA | TGCGCCAGCAGCCAAGGCCAGGGGAGTTCACCCCTCCACTTT | CASSQGQGSSPLHF
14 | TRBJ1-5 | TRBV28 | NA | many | TGTGCCAGCAGTTTCCCCATCCTAGGGCAGCCCCAGCATTTT | CASSFPILGQPQHF
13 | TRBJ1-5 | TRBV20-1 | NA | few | TGCAGTGCTCGAGGCCCAGGGAATCAGCCCCAGCATTTT | CSARGPGNQPQHF
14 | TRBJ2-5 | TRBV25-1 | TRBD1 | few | TGTGCCAGCAGTGGACAGGGGGCGGGAGAGACCCAGTACTTC | CASSGQGAGETQYF
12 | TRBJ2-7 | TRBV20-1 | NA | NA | TGCAGTGCTAGAGTAGGCGTTTACGAGCAGTACTTC | CSARVGVYEQYF
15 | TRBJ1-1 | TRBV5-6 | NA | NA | TGTGCCAGCAGCTTGGGGGGCAGAGGGAGGGCTGAAGCTTTCTTT | CASSLGGRGRAEAFF
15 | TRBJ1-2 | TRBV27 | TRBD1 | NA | TGTGCCAGCAGTTCCCGGACAGGGGCGAACTATGGCTACACCTTC | CASSSRTGANYGYTF
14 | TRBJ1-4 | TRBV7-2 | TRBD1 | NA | TGTGCCAGCAGCTCAAACAGGGGGCCTGAAAAACTGTTTTTT | CASSSNRGPEKLFF
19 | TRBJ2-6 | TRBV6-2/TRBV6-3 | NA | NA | TGTGCCAGCAGTGCGGCACAACCATTTATACCTTCTGGGGCCAACGTCCTGACTTTC | CASSAAQPFIPSGANVLTF
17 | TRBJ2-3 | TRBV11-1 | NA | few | TGTGCCAGCAGCTTAGCGTGGCGGACTACGACATCCGATACGCAGTATTTT | CASSLAWRTTTSDTQYF
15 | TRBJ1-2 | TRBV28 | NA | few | TGTGCCAGCAGTTCGGCGGGAACAGCTAACTATGGCTACACCTTC | CASSSAGTANYGYTF
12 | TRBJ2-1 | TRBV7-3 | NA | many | TGTGCCAGCAGCATAGGATACGGTGAGCAGTTCTTC | CASSIGYGEQFF
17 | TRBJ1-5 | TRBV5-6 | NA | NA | TGTGCCAGCAGCTGGTGGACAGCCCGATATAGCAATCAGCCCCAGCATTTT | CASSWWTARYSNQPQHF
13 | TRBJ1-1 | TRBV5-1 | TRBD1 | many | TGCGCCAGCAGCCCCGACAGGGGAACTGAAGCTTTCTTT | CASSPDRGTEAFF
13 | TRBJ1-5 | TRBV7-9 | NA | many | TGTGCCAGCAGCTTCCGTGTTAATCAGCCCCAGCATTTT | CASSFRVNQPQHF
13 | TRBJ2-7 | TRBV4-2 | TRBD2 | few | TGTGCCAGCAGCCGACTAGCGGCTTACGAGCAGTACTTC | CASSRLAAYEQYF
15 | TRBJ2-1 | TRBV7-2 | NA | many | TGTGCCAGCAGCTTAACCTTGAGCTCCTACAATGAGCAGTTCTTC | CASSLTLSSYNEQFF
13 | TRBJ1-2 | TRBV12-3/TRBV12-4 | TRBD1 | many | TGTGCCAGCAGCGAATTCACAGGGGAGGGCTACACCTTC | CASSEFTGEGYTF
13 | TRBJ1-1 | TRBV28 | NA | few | TGTGCCAGCAGTTTTAGTTGGGGGCGCCGGGCTTTCTTT | CASSFSWGRRAFF
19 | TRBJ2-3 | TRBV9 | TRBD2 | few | TGTGCCAGCAGCGCCGGGACTAGCGGGAGAGACACTAGCACAGATACGCAGTATTTT | CASSAGTSGRDTSTDTQYF
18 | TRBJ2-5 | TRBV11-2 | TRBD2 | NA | TGTGCCAACAGCTTAGGCCGACTAGCGGGGGGACGGTCCGAGACCCAGTACTTC | CANSLGRLAGGRSETQYF
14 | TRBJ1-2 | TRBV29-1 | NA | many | TGCAGCACCCCTAAGGGGTTTCCTAACTATGGCTACACCTTC | CSTPKGFPNYGYTF
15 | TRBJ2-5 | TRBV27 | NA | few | TGTGCCAGCAGACCCTTGGTTAGCGGCCAAGAGACCCAGTACTTC | CASRPLVSGQETQYF
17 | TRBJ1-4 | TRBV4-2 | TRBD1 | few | TGTGCCAGCAGCCAAGAACAGGGGGCGGAATATGGTGAAAAACTGTTTTTT | CASSQEQGAEYGEKLFF
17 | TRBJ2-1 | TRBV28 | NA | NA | TGTGCCAGCACCCTGGGAGACGGGACGGAAACCTACAATGAGCAGTTCTTC | CASTLGDGTETYNEQFF
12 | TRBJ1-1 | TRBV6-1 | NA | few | TGTGCCAGCAGTATGAGGGACACTGAAGCTTTCTTT | CASSMRDTEAFF
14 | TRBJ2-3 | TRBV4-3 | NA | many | TGCGCCAGCAGCCAGGGAAGGGGAGTAGATACGCAGTATTTT | CASSQGRGVDTQYF
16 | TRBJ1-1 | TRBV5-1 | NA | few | TGCGCCAGCAGCTTGGCCTCCGGGGGATCGTATACTGAAGCTTTCTTT | CASSLASGGSYTEAFF
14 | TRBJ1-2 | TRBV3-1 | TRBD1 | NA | TGTGCCAGCAGCCGTACAGGGGGGATTGACGGCTACACCTTC | CASSRTGGIDGYTF
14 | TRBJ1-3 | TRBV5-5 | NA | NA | TGTGCCAGCGCCCAGCCCATCTCTGGAAACACCATATATTTT | CASAQPISGNTIYF
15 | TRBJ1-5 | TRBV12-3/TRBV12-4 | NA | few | TGTGCCAGCAGTTCTGGGGTTAGTAGAAATCAGCCCCAGCATTTT | CASSSGVSRNQPQHF
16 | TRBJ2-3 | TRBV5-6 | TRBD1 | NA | TGTGCCAGCAGCTTTTATTACAGGGGTTTTTCAGATACGCAGTATTTT | CASSFYYRGFSDTQYF
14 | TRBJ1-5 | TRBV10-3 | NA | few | TGTGCCATCAGTGAATCAGCGAGCAATCAGCCCCAGCATTTT | CAISESASNQPQHF
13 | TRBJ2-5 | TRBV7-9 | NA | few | TGTGCCATCGAATCAGAGAGACAAGAGACCCAGTACTTC | CAIESERQETQYF
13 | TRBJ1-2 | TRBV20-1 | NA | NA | TGCAGTGCTAGGGAGCAGAGTAACTATGGCTACACCTTC | CSAREQSNYGYTF
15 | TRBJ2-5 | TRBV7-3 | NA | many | TGTGCCAGCAGCTTCACCGGACATAGCCAAGAGACCCAGTACTTC | CASSFTGHSQETQYF
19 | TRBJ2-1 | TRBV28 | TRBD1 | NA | TGTGCCAGCAGTTCCGACCGGGACAGACGAAGAGGGGCCTACAATGAGCAGTTCTTC | CASSSDRDRRRGAYNEQFF
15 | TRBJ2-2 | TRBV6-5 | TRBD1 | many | TGTGCCAGCAGTCCCATGGACAGGTACACCGGGGAGCTGTTTTTT | CASSPMDRYTGELFF
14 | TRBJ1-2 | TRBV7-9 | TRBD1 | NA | TGTGCCAGCAGCTTCCGACAGGGCCTCCTTGGCTACACCTTC | CASSFRQGLLGYTF
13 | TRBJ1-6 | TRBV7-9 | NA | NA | TGTGCCAGCAGCCCCTCCAGTTATTCACCCCTCCACTTT | CASSPSSYSPLHF
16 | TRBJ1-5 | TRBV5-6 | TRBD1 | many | TGTGCCAGCAGCTTCCGACAGGGAAGGAGCAATCAGCCCCAGCATTTT | CASSFRQGRSNQPQHF
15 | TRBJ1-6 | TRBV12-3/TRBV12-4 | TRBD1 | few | TGTGCCAGCAGTTCCGGGACAGGGGTCCTTTCACCCCTCCACTTT | CASSSGTGVLSPLHF
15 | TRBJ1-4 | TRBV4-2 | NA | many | TGTGCCAGCAGATCCCTGACAGGCCAGGGGGAAAAACTGTTTTTT | CASRSLTGQGEKLFF
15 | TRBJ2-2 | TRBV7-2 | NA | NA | TGTGCCAGCAGCCCCGGCGGTGGTGAGACCGGGGAGCTGTTTTTT | CASSPGGGETGELFF
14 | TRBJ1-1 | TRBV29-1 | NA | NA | TGCAGCGTTGCTCGGCAGGCTAAAAACACTGAAGCTTTCTTT | CSVARQAKNTEAFF